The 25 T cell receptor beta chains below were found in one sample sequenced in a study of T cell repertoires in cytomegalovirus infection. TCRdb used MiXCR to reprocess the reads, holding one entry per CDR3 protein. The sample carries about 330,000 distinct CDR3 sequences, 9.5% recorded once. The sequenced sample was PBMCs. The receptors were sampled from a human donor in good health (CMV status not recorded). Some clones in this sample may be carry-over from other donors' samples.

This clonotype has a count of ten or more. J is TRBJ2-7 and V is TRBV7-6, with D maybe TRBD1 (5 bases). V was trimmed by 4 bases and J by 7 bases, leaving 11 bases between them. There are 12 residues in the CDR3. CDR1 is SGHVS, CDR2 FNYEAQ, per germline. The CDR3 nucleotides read TGTGCCAGCAGCTCAGGGCGGACAGAGCAGTACTTC. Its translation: CASSSGRTEQYF.

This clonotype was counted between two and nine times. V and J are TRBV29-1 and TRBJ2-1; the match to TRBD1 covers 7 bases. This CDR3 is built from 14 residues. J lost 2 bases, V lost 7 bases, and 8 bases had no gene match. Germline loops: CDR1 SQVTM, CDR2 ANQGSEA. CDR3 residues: CSDHDRAAYNEQFF. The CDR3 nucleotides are TGCAGCGACCATGACAGGGCGGCCTACAATGAGCAGTTCTTC.

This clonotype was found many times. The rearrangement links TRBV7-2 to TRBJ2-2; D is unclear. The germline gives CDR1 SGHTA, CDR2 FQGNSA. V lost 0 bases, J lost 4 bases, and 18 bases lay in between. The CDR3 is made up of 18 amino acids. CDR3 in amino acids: CASSLAGSRNDVTGELFF. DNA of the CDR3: TGTGCCAGCAGCTTAGCGGGTTCCCGAAACGACGTCACCGGGGAGCTGTTTTTT.

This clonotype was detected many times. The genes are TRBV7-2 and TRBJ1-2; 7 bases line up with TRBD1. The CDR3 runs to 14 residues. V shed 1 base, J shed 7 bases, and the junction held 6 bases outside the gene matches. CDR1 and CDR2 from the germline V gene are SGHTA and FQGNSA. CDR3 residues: CASSLEPGGGGYTF. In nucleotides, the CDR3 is TGTGCCAGCAGCTTAGAACCAGGGGGGGGTGGCTACACCTTC.

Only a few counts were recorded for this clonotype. The CDR3 DNA is TGTGCCAGGAGCATCAAACGTTCTGACTGTATCAATGAGCAGTTCTTC. This codes for CARSIKRSDCINEQFF. The gene calls are TRBV19 and TRBJ2-1; D is uncertain. There are 16 residues in the CDR3. V gave up 9 bases and J gave up 6 bases, with 24 bases separating them. CDR1 is LNHDA and CDR2 is SQIVND in the germline V gene (reference sequence).

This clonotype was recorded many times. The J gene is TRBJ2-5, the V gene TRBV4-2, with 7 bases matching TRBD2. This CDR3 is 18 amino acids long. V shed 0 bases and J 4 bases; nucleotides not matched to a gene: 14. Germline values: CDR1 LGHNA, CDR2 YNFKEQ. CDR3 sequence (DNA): TGTGCCAGCAGCCAAGATGGAGGTGGACTAGTGGGACGAGAGACCCAGTACTTC. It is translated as CASSQDGGGLVGRETQYF.

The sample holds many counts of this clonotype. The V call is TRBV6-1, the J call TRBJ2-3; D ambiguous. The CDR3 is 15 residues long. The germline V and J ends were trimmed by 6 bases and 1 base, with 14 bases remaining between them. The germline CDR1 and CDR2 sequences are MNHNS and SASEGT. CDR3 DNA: TGTGCCAGCAGCGCAGACGCGGTGCGCACAGATACGCAGTATTTT. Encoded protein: CASSADAVRTDTQYF.

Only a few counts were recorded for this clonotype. CDR3 DNA sequence: TGCGCCAGCAGCCGACTTAACTCCGGGAGCCCCTACGAGCAGTACTTC. This codes for CASSRLNSGSPYEQYF. The V call is TRBV4-1, the J call TRBJ2-7; TRBD2 might be the D (6 bases). This CDR3 comprises 16 residues. CDR1 MGHRA and CDR2 YSYEKL come from the germline V gene. Between the trimmed V and J ends, which lost 4 bases and 2 bases, there was a span of 18 bases.

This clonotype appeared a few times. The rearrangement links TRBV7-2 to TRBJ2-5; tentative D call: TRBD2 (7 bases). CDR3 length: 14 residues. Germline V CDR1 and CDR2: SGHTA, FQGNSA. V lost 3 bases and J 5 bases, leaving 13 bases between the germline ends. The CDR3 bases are TGTGCCAGCAGCTTGGTACGGGGGGCCGAGACCCAGTACTTC. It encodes CASSLVRGAETQYF.

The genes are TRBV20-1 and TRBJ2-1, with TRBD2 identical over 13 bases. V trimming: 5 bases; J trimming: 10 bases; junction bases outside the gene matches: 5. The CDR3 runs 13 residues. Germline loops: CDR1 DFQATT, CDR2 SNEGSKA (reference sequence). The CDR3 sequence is CSAPRTSGREQFF. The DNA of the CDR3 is TGCAGTGCTCCCCGGACTAGCGGGAGAGAGCAGTTCTTC.

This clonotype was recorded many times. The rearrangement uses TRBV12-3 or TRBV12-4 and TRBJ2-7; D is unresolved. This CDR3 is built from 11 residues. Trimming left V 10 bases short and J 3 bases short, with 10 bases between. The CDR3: CAIAKGYEQYF. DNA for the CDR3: TGTGCCATCGCCAAGGGCTACGAGCAGTACTTC.

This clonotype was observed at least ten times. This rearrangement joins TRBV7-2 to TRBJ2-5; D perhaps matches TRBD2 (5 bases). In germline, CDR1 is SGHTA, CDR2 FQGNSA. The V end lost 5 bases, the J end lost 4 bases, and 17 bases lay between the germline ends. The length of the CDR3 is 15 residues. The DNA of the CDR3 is TGTGCCAGCAGCCCGAGGGTGGGGTCGGGAGAGACCCAGTACTTC. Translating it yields CASSPRVGSGETQYF.

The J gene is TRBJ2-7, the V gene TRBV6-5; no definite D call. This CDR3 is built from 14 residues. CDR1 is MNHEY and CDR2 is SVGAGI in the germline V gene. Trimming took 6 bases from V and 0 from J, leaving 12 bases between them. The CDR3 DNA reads TGTGCCAGCAGCCGGAAACAGAGCTCCTACGAGCAGTACTTC. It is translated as CASSRKQSSYEQYF.

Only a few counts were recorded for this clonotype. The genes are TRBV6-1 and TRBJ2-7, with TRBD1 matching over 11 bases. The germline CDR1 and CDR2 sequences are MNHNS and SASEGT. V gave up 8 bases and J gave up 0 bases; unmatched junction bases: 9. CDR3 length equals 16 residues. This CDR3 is CASSGTGTGGSYEQYF. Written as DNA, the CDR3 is TGTGCCAGCTCTGGAACCGGGACAGGGGGCTCCTACGAGCAGTACTTC.

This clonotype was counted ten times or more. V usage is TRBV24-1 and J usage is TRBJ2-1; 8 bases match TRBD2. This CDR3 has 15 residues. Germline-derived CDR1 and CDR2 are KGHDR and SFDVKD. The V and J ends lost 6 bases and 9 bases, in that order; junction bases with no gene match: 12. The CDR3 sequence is CATSLPAGAAGEQFF. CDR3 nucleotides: TGTGCCACCAGTCTACCAGCGGGAGCAGCCGGTGAGCAGTTCTTC.

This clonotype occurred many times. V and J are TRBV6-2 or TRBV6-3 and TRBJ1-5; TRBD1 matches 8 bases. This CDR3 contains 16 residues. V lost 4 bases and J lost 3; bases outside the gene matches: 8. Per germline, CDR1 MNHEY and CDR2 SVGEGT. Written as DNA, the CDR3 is TGTGCCAGCAGTTCCTCGGACAGGGCAATCAATCAGCCCCAGCATTTT. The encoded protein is CASSSSDRAINQPQHF.

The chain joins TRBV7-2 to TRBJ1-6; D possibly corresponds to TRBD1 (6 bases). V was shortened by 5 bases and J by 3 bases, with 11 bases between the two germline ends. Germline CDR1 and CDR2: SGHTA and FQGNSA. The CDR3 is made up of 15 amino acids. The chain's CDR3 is CASSVTGLYNSPLHF. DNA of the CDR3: TGTGCCAGCAGCGTCACAGGGCTCTATAATTCACCCCTCCACTTT.

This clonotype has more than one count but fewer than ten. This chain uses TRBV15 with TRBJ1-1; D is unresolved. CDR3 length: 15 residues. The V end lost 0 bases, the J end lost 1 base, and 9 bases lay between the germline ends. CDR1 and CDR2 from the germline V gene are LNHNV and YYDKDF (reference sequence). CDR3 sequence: CATSRDGVGNTEAFF. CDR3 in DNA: TGTGCCACCAGCAGAGACGGGGTGGGGAACACTGAAGCTTTCTTT.

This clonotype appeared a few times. CDR3 bases: TGCAGTGCCAGCCTCTCAACGCCCCAGGGACCCCAGCATTTT. Its protein is CSASLSTPQGPQHF. This chain links TRBV20-1 with TRBJ1-5; tentative D call: TRBD1 (5 bases). The length of the CDR3 is 14 residues. CDR1 is DFQATT, CDR2 SNEGSKA, per germline (reference sequence). V was shortened by 6 bases and J by 10 bases, with 22 bases between the two germline ends.

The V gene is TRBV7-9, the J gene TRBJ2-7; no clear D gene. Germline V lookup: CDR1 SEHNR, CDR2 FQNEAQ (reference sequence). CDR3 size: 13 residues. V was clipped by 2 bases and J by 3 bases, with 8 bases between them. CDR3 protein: CASSLNYLYEQYF. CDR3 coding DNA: TGTGCCAGCAGCTTAAACTACCTCTACGAGCAGTACTTC.

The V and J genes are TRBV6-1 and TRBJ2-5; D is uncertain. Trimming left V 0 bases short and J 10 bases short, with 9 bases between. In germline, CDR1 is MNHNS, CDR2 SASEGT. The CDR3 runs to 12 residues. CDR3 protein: CASSEAASDQYF. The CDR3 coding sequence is TGTGCCAGCAGTGAAGCGGCGAGCGACCAGTACTTC.

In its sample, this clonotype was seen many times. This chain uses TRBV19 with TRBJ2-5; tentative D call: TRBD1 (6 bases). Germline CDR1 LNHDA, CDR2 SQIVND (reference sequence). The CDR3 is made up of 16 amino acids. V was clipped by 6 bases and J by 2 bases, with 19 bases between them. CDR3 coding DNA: TGTGCCAGTAGCCGACTAACTCAGGGGATGCAAGAGACCCAGTACTTC. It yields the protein CASSRLTQGMQETQYF. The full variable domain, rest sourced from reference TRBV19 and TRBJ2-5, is DGGITQSPKYLFRKEGQNVTLSCEQNLNHDAMYWYRQDPGQGLRLIYYSQIVNDFQKGDIAEGYSVSREKKESFPLTVTSAQKNPTAFYLCASSRLTQGMQETQYFGPGTRLLVL.

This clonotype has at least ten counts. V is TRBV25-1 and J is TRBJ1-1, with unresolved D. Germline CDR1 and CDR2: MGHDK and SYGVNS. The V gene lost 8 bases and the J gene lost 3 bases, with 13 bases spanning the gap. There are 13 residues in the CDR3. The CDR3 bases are TGTGCCAGCGCAGACGGGGTATACACTGAAGCTTTCTTT. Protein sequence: CASADGVYTEAFF.

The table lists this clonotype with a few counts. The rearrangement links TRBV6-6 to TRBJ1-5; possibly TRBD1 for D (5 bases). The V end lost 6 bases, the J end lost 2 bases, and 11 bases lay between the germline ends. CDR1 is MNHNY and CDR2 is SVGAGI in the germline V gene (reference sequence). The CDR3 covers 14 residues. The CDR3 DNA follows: TGTGCCAGCAGCAACGGAGGGGGCAATCAGCCCCAGCATTTT. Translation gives CASSNGGGNQPQHF.

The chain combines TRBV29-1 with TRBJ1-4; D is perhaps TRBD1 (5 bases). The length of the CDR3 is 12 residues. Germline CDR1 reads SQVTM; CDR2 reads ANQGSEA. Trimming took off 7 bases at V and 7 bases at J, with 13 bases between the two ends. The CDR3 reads CSARDGSEKLFF. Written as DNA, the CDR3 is TGCAGCGCTCGGGACGGGAGTGAAAAACTGTTTTTT. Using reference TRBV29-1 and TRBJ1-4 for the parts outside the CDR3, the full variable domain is SAVISQKPSRDICQRGTSLTIQCQVDSQVTMMFWYRQQPGQSLTLIATANQGSEATYESGFVIDKFPISRPNLTFSTLTVSNMSPEDSSIYLCSARDGSEKLFFGSGTQLSVL.